This TCR beta chain appears in the sequencing data of a study of vaccination and CD4 T cells after COVID-19. Study details: Of the convalescent patients, who were SARS-CoV-2 positive by nasal swab PCR, fewer than 10 had mild and one severe disease. Study-wide results and limits: Vaccine-specific clones numbering 304 of 307 showed spike mono-reactivity in convalescent patients.

Treatment indicated: roughly 11-day PBMC culture with coronavirus spike peptide pools or control peptides (ViraFEST assay). Under the ViraFEST approach, antigen-specific T cells were expanded with peptide pools and TCRs subsequently sequenced. CDR1 and CDR2 from the germline V gene are MNHNS and SASEGT. V lost 1 base and J lost 4, with 8 bases in between. This CDR3 is 14 amino acids long. At the Johns Hopkins FTIC core, DNA taken from cultured CD4+ T cells was sequenced by way of the Oncomine TCR Beta short-read assay. A single record per CDR3 protein comes from TCRdb applying MiXCR to the PCR reads. The sample has about 14,000 distinct CDR3 sequences, less than 50% seen once. In regard to this clonotype: Its matching antigen is unknown.

The chain carries TRBV6-1 and TRBJ1-5; no clear D gene. This clonotype originated in a human donor with COVID-19. Sequenced sample: cultured CD4+ T cells from blood. The CDR3 loop reads CASSEGSLNQPQHF. The CDR3 bases are TGTGCCAGCAGTGAAGGTTCCCTAAATCAGCCCCAGCATTTT.